This is a list of T cell receptor beta chains from one sample in a study of blood T cell repertoires in COVID-19. Sequencing used immunoSEQ multiplex PCR; TCRdb keeps in-frame clones, though not all of them. The repertoire holds 150,000 to 200,000 clones, with 82% as singletons. The material sequenced was PBMCs or T cells enriched from blood (not recorded which). Receptors originate from a woman in her sixties with acute COVID-19. The CDR3 runs from the conserved cysteine through the conserved F or W. D genes are given only for firm matches. Clone size is stated in some rows and not others, as once, few, many or a class when expanded.

>TRBD1|NA|TRBJ1-2|TRBV5-1
TGCGCCAGCAGCTTGGGGGACAGGGAAATCTATGGCTACACCTTC
CASSLGDREIYGYTF
>NA|NA|TRBJ2-3|TRBV24-1
TGTGCCACCAGTGATCTGCGTTCAGATACGCAGTATTTT
CATSDLRSDTQYF
>NA|NA|TRBJ2-7|TRBV5-4
TGTGCCAGCAGCTTGGTGGGGGGACCTTACGAGCAGTACTTC
CASSLVGGPYEQYF
>NA|NA|TRBJ2-1|TRBV4-1
TGCGCCAGCAGCCAAGAACGTACTATCACCTCCTACAATGAGCAGTTCTTC
CASSQERTITSYNEQFF
>TRBD2|once|TRBJ2-1|TRBV5-4
TGTGCCAGCAGCTTGGGTTCTAGCGGTGCCTCCTACAATGAGCAGTTCTTC
CASSLGSSGASYNEQFF
>TRBD1|NA|TRBJ1-2|TRBV15
TGTGCCACCAGCAGGAAAAAGGGGACAGGAATTAACTATGGCTACACCTTC
CATSRKKGTGINYGYTF
>TRBD2|NA|TRBJ2-3|TRBV4-2
TGTGCCAGCAGCCATGAAGACCGCCGACTAGCGGGGGGCGAGAGAGATACGCAGTATTTT
CASSHEDRRLAGGERDTQYF
>NA|NA|TRBJ2-3|TRBV9
TGTGCCAGCAGCGTAGCAGGGGTAAGCACAGATACGCAGTATTTT
CASSVAGVSTDTQYF
>NA|few|TRBJ2-4|TRBV3-1/TRBV3-2
TGTGCCAGCAGCCAAGGGCAAGGGGTGAACATTCAGTACTTC
CASSQGQGVNIQYF
>NA|NA|TRBJ1-2|TRBV14
TGTGCCAGCAGCCAAGTGAGGGGGTCGGACTATGGCTACACCTTC
CASSQVRGSDYGYTF
>NA|few|TRBJ1-2|TRBV3-1/TRBV3-2
TGTGCCAGCAGCCAACTGACGGAGGCTGGCTACACCTTC
CASSQLTEAGYTF
>NA|NA|TRBJ1-1|TRBV7-2
TGTGCCAGCACCCCTGGGGGGTTGATGAACACTGAAGCTTTCTTT
CASTPGGLMNTEAFF
>TRBD1|few|TRBJ2-7|TRBV27
TGTGCCAGCAGTTATGGGACAGGGGGATCGGTCGAGCAGTACTTC
CASSYGTGGSVEQYF
>TRBD1|NA|TRBJ2-2|TRBV25-1
TGTGCCAGCAGTGTCCGGACAGGGGACGCCGGGGAGCTGTTTTTT
CASSVRTGDAGELFF
>TRBD2|NA|TRBJ2-2|TRBV24-1
TGTGCCACCCACAGCGGGGCAAACACCGGGGAGCTGTTTTTT
CATHSGANTGELFF
>NA|NA|TRBJ1-5|TRBV12-3/TRBV12-4
TGTGCCAGCAGTTTTCGTGATCAGCCCCAGCATTTT
CASSFRDQPQHF
>NA|once|TRBJ1-4|TRBV7-2
TGTGCCAGCAGCCGGGACATAGGAAATGAAAAACTGTTTTTT
CASSRDIGNEKLFF
>NA|NA|TRBJ2-1|TRBV24-1
TGTGCCACCTCCCCGGGGGAGACATATGAGCAGTTCTTC
CATSPGETYEQFF
>TRBD2|once|TRBJ2-7|TRBV6-2/TRBV6-3
TGTGCCAGCAGTCTGGGACTAGCTGGAACCGAGCAGTACTTC
CASSLGLAGTEQYF
>TRBD1|once|TRBJ1-2|TRBV6-5
TGTGCCAGCAGTTACTCGGGACAGGGTAACTATGGCTACACCTTC
CASSYSGQGNYGYTF
>NA|NA|TRBJ2-2|TRBV7-9
TGTGCCAGCAGTATCTATCGCGGGTACGGGGAGCTGTTTTTT
CASSIYRGYGELFF
>NA|NA|TRBJ2-3|TRBV19
TGTGCCAGTAGTAGTTTAGCGGAGACAGATACACAGTATTTT
CASSSLAETDTQYF
>TRBD2|NA|TRBJ2-3|TRBV7-2
TGTGCCAGCAGTCCTCTAGCGGAATTCACAGATACGCAGTATTTT
CASSPLAEFTDTQYF
>NA|once|TRBJ2-1|TRBV7-9
TGTGCCAGCAGCTCCTCCTCATCGGGTTGGGTCAATGAGCAGTTCTTC
CASSSSSSGWVNEQFF
>NA|few|TRBJ1-1|TRBV5-1
TGCGCCAGCAGCAACGGACAGCCGAACACTGAAGCTTTCTTT
CASSNGQPNTEAFF
>TRBD1|NA|TRBJ2-1|TRBV5-4
TGTGCCAGCAGCTTGTGGGACAGGTTTAATGAGCAGTTCTTC
CASSLWDRFNEQFF
>TRBD2|NA|TRBJ2-3|TRBV14
TGTGCCAGCAGCCAAGTCGGGGGGGGCACAGATACGCAGTATTTT
CASSQVGGGTDTQYF
>NA|once|TRBJ1-2|TRBV6-2/TRBV6-3
TGTGCCAGCAGTTACTCTTACCAGACAGGTCGGAGGAACTATGGCTACACCTTC
CASSYSYQTGRRNYGYTF
>NA|once|TRBJ1-5|TRBV7-9
TGTGCCAGCAGCCCCCTAAGCGGGCCCCAGCATTTT
CASSPLSGPQHF
>TRBD2|NA|TRBJ2-7|TRBV12-3/TRBV12-4
TGTGCCAGCAATACAAACGGGGGGAACGAGCAGTACTTC
CASNTNGGNEQYF
>TRBD2|NA|TRBJ2-5|TRBV5-6
TGTGCCAGCCGTGGACTAGCGGAACCCGAAGAGACCCAGTACTTC
CASRGLAEPEETQYF
>NA|few|TRBJ1-2|TRBV7-9
TGTGCCAGCAGCTCGACAGGAATCCGGGGCTACACCTTC
CASSSTGIRGYTF
>NA|NA|TRBJ1-2|TRBV6-5
TGTGCCAGCAGTTCCGTATATGGCTACACCTTC
CASSSVYGYTF
>TRBD2|NA|TRBJ2-5|TRBV27
TGTGCCAGCAGTCCCCTAGAGGCGGGGGGTGTCGAGACCCAGTACTTC
CASSPLEAGGVETQYF
>NA|NA|TRBJ1-4|TRBV21-1
TGTGCCAGCAGCAAAGCTAGGGGCGGCACGGTAACTAATGAAAAACTGTTTTTT
CASSKARGGTVTNEKLFF
>NA|NA|TRBJ1-2|TRBV18
TGTGCCAGCTCACCAGCAGGGGTTAGTAACTATGGCTACACCTTC
CASSPAGVSNYGYTF
>NA|NA|TRBJ2-7|TRBV11-2
TGTGCCAGCAGCTTAACAAGCGGCCCCTACGAGCAGTACTTC
CASSLTSGPYEQYF
>TRBD1|few|TRBJ2-7|TRBV13
TGTGCCAGCAGCAAGACAGGGGGGACCTACGAGCAGTACTTC
CASSKTGGTYEQYF
>NA|NA|TRBJ2-7|TRBV5-6
TGTGCCAGCAGCCGTACAGGTAATTCTTACGAGCAGTACTTC
CASSRTGNSYEQYF
>TRBD2|few|TRBJ2-3|TRBV28
TGTGCCAGCAGTCCAACCCTGGGGCTAGCGGGGGCCTACACAGATACGCAGTATTTT
CASSPTLGLAGAYTDTQYF
>NA|NA|TRBJ1-4|TRBV19
TGTGCCAGTAGTGAGGGCCCACCCTCAACTAATGAAAAACTGTTTTTT
CASSEGPPSTNEKLFF
>NA|few|TRBJ2-5|TRBV7-2
TGTGCCAGCAGTTATAATTCCGGGAGTGAGGAGACCCAGTACTTC
CASSYNSGSEETQYF
>NA|NA|TRBJ1-5|TRBV5-8
TGTGCCAGCACCGTAGACCGGGACACTCATCAGCCCCAGCATTTT
CASTVDRDTHQPQHF
>TRBD1|once|TRBJ2-7|TRBV2
TGTGCCAGCCTCTTTGATCCGACAGGGATAAGGGAGCAGTACTTC
CASLFDPTGIREQYF
>NA|NA|TRBJ2-1|TRBV12-3/TRBV12-4
TGTGCCAGCAGTTTCGGGACCTACAATGAGCAGTTCTTC
CASSFGTYNEQFF
>NA|few|TRBJ1-5|TRBV5-5
TGTGCCAGCAGCTTTAATACTCCGACAGTCGCCGGGCAGCCCCAGCATTTT
CASSFNTPTVAGQPQHF
>NA|once|TRBJ1-4|TRBV10-3
TGTGCCATCAGCCCACAGGCTCTAAAGACAGCTAATGAAAAACTGTTTTTT
CAISPQALKTANEKLFF
>TRBD2|few|TRBJ2-1|TRBV2
TGTGCCAGCAGGAGAGCGGGAGGGCCAACGGATGAGCAGTTCTTC
CASRRAGGPTDEQFF
>TRBD1|NA|TRBJ1-2|TRBV12-5
TGTGCTAGTGGTTCGGGGACAGGTGGTGGCTACACCTTC
CASGSGTGGGYTF
>NA|NA|TRBJ2-6|TRBV5-4
TGTGCCGACGAAGGGGTAACTGGGGCCAACGTCCTGACTTTC
CADEGVTGANVLTF
>TRBD2|once|TRBJ2-7|TRBV2
TGTGCCAGCATGTCTCAGCGGGAGGGCGAGCAGTACTTC
CASMSQREGEQYF
>TRBD1|NA|TRBJ2-7|TRBV6-1
TGTGCCAGCAGTGATCAACAGGGGGTGGGGGGAGAGCAGTACTTC
CASSDQQGVGGEQYF
>NA|NA|TRBJ2-5|TRBV5-1
TGCGCCAGCAGCCGGGACTGGGGGAGGGAGACCCAGTACTTC
CASSRDWGRETQYF
>TRBD1|NA|TRBJ1-4|TRBV2
TGTGCCAGCAGTACAAACCAGGGGGCGGGGGAAAAACTGTTTTTT
CASSTNQGAGEKLFF
>TRBD2|NA|TRBJ2-1|TRBV7-8
TGTGCCAGCAGCTTGCTACTAGCGCCCTACAATGAGCAGTTCTTC
CASSLLLAPYNEQFF